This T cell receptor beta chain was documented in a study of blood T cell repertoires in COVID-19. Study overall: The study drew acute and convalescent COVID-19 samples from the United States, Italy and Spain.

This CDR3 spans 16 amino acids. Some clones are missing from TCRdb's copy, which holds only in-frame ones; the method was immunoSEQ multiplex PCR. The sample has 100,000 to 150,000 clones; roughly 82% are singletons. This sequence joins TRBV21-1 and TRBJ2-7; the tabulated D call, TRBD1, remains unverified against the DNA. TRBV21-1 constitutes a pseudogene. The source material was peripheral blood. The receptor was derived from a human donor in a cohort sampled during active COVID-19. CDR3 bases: TGTGCCAGCAGCAAGGCGGACAGGGGCCCATCATACGAGCAGTACTTC. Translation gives CASSKADRGPSYEQYF.